Each of the 25 T cell receptor beta chains below was sequenced from the same sample in a study of blood T cell repertoires in COVID-19. Produced via immunoSEQ multiplex PCR; TCRdb's table is partial and in-frame only. The sample shows 300,000 to 400,000 clones, more than 75% of them seen only once. Sequencing was carried out using PBMCs or T cells enriched from blood (not recorded which). The source of these receptors is a woman in her 30s who had recovered from COVID-19.

The chain is built from TRBV28 and TRBJ1-2; TRBD1 aligns across 12 bases. The CDR3 is 17 residues long. The ends lost 4 bases at V and 7 bases at J; junction bases unmatched: 13. From germline, CDR1 is MDHEN and CDR2 SYDVKM. The CDR3, as DNA: TGTGCCAGCAGTTGGGACAGGGGGCGAGAGGGCTTAGGTGGCTACACCTTC. Amino acids: CASSWDRGREGLGGYTF.

The rearrangement joins TRBV2 to TRBJ1-2, with 8 bases identical to TRBD1. The V and J ends lost 7 bases and 4 bases, in that order; junction bases with no gene match: 5. CDR3 size: 13 residues. Per germline, CDR1 SNHLY and CDR2 FYNNEI. The CDR3 DNA reads TGTGCCAGCACTCCCGGACAGGGCTATGGCTACACCTTC. It translates to CASTPGQGYGYTF.

The V call is TRBV7-9, the J call TRBJ1-6, with 9 bases identical to TRBD1. V dropped 4 bases and J dropped 14; count of bases not matched to a gene: 6. CDR1 is SEHNR and CDR2 is FQNEAQ in the germline V gene (reference sequence). This CDR3 has 13 residues. In DNA form, the CDR3 reads TGTGCCAGCAGCTCAGACAGGGGGTCGGCCCTCCACTTT. As protein: CASSSDRGSALHF.

The chain combines TRBV5-1 with TRBJ1-1; D not certain. Germline CDR1 reads SGHRS; CDR2 reads YFSETQ. CDR3 length: 15 amino acids. Trimming stripped 0 bases from V and 4 bases from J, with 13 bases between. This CDR3 reads CASSLDRKSGTEAFF. The CDR3 DNA is TGCGCCAGCAGCTTGGATAGGAAGTCGGGCACTGAAGCTTTCTTT.

The rearrangement links TRBV7-5 to TRBJ2-1; the table's D call TRBD2 went unverified against the DNA. TRBV7-5 is deemed a pseudogene. This CDR3 is built from 16 residues. This chain's CDR3 is CARSYSRAGGPSEQFF. In DNA, the CDR3 is TGTGCCAGAAGCTATTCTCGCGCGGGGGGGCCTAGTGAGCAGTTCTTC.

The V call is TRBV4-3, the J call TRBJ2-3; TRBD2 aligns across 16 bases. The CDR3 is 17 amino acids. Germline CDR1 is LGHNA and CDR2 is YSLEER. J gave up 8 bases and V 0 bases, and 5 bases lay outside the gene matches. Here the CDR3 DNA reads TGCGCCAGCAGCCAAGATCCCGGGACTAGCGGGGGGGCTACGCAGTATTTT. It specifies CASSQDPGTSGGATQYF.

The V and J genes are TRBV5-6 and TRBJ1-1; no clear D. CDR3 length: 14 residues. Germline assignment: CDR1 SGHDT and CDR2 YYEEEE. V was cut by 0 bases and J by 4 bases, with 10 bases left in between. As DNA, the CDR3 is TGTGCCAGCAGCTTGGCCAGGCGGGGCACTGAAGCTTTCTTT. Amino acids: CASSLARRGTEAFF.

This chain uses TRBV5-1 with TRBJ2-5; possible D gene TRBD1, 5 bases. The germline V gene has CDR1 SGHRS and CDR2 YFSETQ. Deletions cut 8 bases from V and 1 base from J, with 9 bases between. The length of the CDR3 is 12 residues. CDR3 residues: CARTETQETQYF. The CDR3 DNA is TGCGCCAGGACAGAAACCCAAGAGACCCAGTACTTC.

The V and J genes are TRBV10-3 and TRBJ1-1; D remains unclear. Germline V gives CDR1 ENHRY, CDR2 SYGVKD. V was shortened by 2 bases and J by 1 base, with 8 bases between the two germline ends. CDR3 length: 14 residues. The CDR3 DNA is TGTGCCATCAGTGAGAGCCGACAGAACACTGAAGCTTTCTTT. This translates into CAISESRQNTEAFF.

The J gene is TRBJ2-7, the V gene TRBV5-1; 7 bases fit TRBD1. This CDR3 has 15 amino acids. With 0 bases clipped from V and 2 bases from J, the junction kept 5 bases outside the gene matches. From germline, CDR1 is SGHRS and CDR2 YFSETQ. CDR3 sequence (DNA): TGCGCCAGCAGCTTGGGCCACGGGACAGCCTACGAGCAGTACTTC. It codes for CASSLGHGTAYEQYF.

This chain uses TRBV28 with TRBJ2-5; 9 bases line up with TRBD1. Germline V gene data show CDR1 as MDHEN and CDR2 as SYDVKM. There are 15 residues in the CDR3. Germline trimming cut 8 bases from V and 0 bases from J; bases unmatched to any gene: 7. CDR3 in DNA: TGTGCCAGCGAACAGGGGGCGAGGTACCAAGAGACCCAGTACTTC. Encoded protein: CASEQGARYQETQYF.

V and J are TRBV5-1 and TRBJ2-1; 13 bases fit TRBD2. V lost 6 bases, J lost 5 bases, and 5 bases stayed unmatched. CDR1 SGHRS and CDR2 YFSETQ come from the germline V gene. The CDR3 is 15 amino acids. The CDR3 DNA sequence: TGCGCCAGCATCGGACTAGCGGGGGTCAACAATGAGCAGTTCTTC. Translation: CASIGLAGVNNEQFF.

As for this clone: Other nucleotide sequences in the sample specify the same CDR3. The chain carries TRBV2 and TRBJ2-2; a possible D gene is TRBD2 (5 bases). Germline values: CDR1 SNHLY, CDR2 FYNNEI. The V end was cut by 2 bases, the J end by 0 bases, with 7 bases between. CDR3 size: 15 residues. The CDR3 loop is CASSENGANTGELFF. The CDR3 DNA sequence: TGTGCCAGCAGTGAAAACGGGGCGAACACCGGGGAGCTGTTTTTT.

The rearrangement links TRBV6-5 to TRBJ2-1; the match to TRBD2 covers 12 bases. This CDR3 is 15 amino acids long. CDR1 MNHEY and CDR2 SVGAGI come from the germline V gene. Losses at the gene ends were 8 bases for V and 2 bases for J; bases not matched to a gene: 4. CDR3 region: CASATSGGPYNEQFF. In DNA, the CDR3 is TGTGCCAGCGCCACTAGCGGGGGGCCCTACAATGAGCAGTTCTTC.

The chain uses TRBV7-9 and TRBJ1-4; the match to TRBD1 covers 9 bases. The CDR3 contains 15 residues. Germline V gives CDR1 SEHNR, CDR2 FQNEAQ (reference sequence). Germline trimming cut 6 bases from V and 8 bases from J; bases unmatched to any gene: 10. The CDR3 is CASSYLQGAREKLFF. CDR3 coding DNA: TGTGCCAGCAGTTATTTACAGGGGGCTCGAGAAAAACTGTTTTTT.

This chain connects TRBV3-1 (or the pseudogene TRBV3-2) to TRBJ1-4; TRBD1 might be the D (5 bases). The V gene's germline CDR1 is LGHDT and CDR2 YNNKEL (reference sequence). CDR3 length: 12 amino acids. V gave up 3 bases and J gave up 8 bases, with 7 bases separating them. This CDR3 reads CASSHKGEKLFF. The CDR3 nucleotides read TGTGCCAGCAGCCATAAGGGGGAAAAACTGTTTTTT.

The DNA of the CDR3 is TGTGCCAGCAGTTTCATTGGCAGCTCGGGGGGCAATCAGCCCCAGCATTTT. It specifies CASSFIGSSGGNQPQHF. The chain links TRBV28 to TRBJ1-5; TRBD1 is a possible D gene (5 bases). V shed 3 bases and J shed 2 bases, with 17 bases lying between them. CDR3 length equals 17 residues. Germline V lookup: CDR1 MDHEN, CDR2 SYDVKM.

The chain has TRBV5-5 and TRBJ2-5; 14 bases are a match to TRBD2. The CDR3 is made up of 14 amino acids. Germline trimming cut 7 bases from V and 1 base from J; bases unmatched to any gene: 0. Germline values: CDR1 SGHKS, CDR2 YYEKEE (reference sequence). CDR3 residues: CASGTSGGQETQYF. The CDR3 DNA is TGTGCCAGCGGGACTAGCGGGGGCCAAGAGACCCAGTACTTC.

The CDR3 loop reads CASRRGGEKLFF. The CDR3 DNA follows: TGTGCCAGCCGTAGGGGGGGTGAAAAACTGTTTTTT. The chain combines TRBV7-9 with TRBJ1-4; tentative D call: TRBD1 (6 bases). The V end was cut by 8 bases, the J end by 7 bases, with 11 bases between. Germline assignment: CDR1 SEHNR and CDR2 FQNEAQ (reference sequence). The CDR3 consists of 12 residues. The entire variable domain, with the rest obtained from reference TRBV7-9 and TRBJ1-4, is as follows: DTGVSQNPRHKITKRGQNVTFRCDPISEHNRLYWYRQTLGQGPEFLTYFQNEAQLEKSRLLSDRFSAERPKGSFSTLEIQRTEQGDSAMYLCASRRGGEKLFFGSGTQLSVL.

The chain employs TRBV5-4 and TRBJ2-2; 7 positions agree with TRBD1. This CDR3 is built from 15 residues. V trimming: 5 bases; J trimming: 0 bases; junction bases outside the gene matches: 4. Germline-derived CDR1 and CDR2 are SGHNT and YYREEE (reference sequence). CDR3 DNA: TGTGCCAGCAGTCCCGACAGGGCGAACACCGGGGAGCTGTTTTTT. This gives the protein CASSPDRANTGELFF.

In DNA, the CDR3 is TGTGCCAGCCGAGGCCAGGGGCGAATTGAAGCTTTCTTT. Translation gives CASRGQGRIEAFF. V usage is TRBV27 and J usage is TRBJ1-1, with D possibly TRBD1 on 6 matching bases. This CDR3 region has 13 residues. From germline, CDR1 is MNHEY and CDR2 SMNVEV (reference sequence). V lost 8 bases to trimming and J lost 7 bases, with 17 bases between them.

The rearrangement joins TRBV7-2 to TRBJ2-5; D may be TRBD1 (7 bases). CDR3 length equals 14 residues. Trimming shortened V by 2 bases and J by 3 bases, and 10 bases separated the two germline ends. Per germline, CDR1 SGHTA and CDR2 FQGNSA. The CDR3 coding sequence is TGTGCCAGCAGCTTACAGGGGGGAGAAGAGACCCAGTACTTC. As protein: CASSLQGGEETQYF.

The genes are TRBV2 and TRBJ2-4, with no clear D. V was clipped by 0 bases and J by 0 bases, with 9 bases between them. Per germline, CDR1 SNHLY and CDR2 FYNNEI. This CDR3 is built from 16 residues. CDR3 protein: CASSEAAGRAKNIQYF. The CDR3 DNA sequence: TGTGCCAGCAGTGAAGCGGCAGGAAGAGCCAAAAACATTCAGTACTTC.

This clone showed up just once. The rearrangement uses TRBV19 and TRBJ1-5, with TRBD1 identical over 7 bases. With V trimmed by 5 bases and J by 9 bases, 10 bases remained unmatched. This CDR3 region has 14 residues. CDR1 is LNHDA, CDR2 SQIVND, per germline (reference sequence). In nucleotides, the CDR3 is TGTGCCAGTAGTCCGGACAGGTCGATCGGGCCCCAGCATTTT. Translating it yields CASSPDRSIGPQHF.

This clone was seen repeatedly, ten times or more. This chain uses TRBV6-6 with TRBJ1-1, with D uncertain. CDR3 size: 14 residues. With 0 bases removed from V and 7 bases from J, the gap between germline ends came to 12 bases. Germline V lookup: CDR1 MNHNY, CDR2 SVGAGI (reference sequence). The CDR3 loop reads CASSYSLRRSEAFF. CDR3 coding DNA: TGTGCCAGCAGTTACTCTCTTAGACGGAGTGAAGCTTTCTTT.